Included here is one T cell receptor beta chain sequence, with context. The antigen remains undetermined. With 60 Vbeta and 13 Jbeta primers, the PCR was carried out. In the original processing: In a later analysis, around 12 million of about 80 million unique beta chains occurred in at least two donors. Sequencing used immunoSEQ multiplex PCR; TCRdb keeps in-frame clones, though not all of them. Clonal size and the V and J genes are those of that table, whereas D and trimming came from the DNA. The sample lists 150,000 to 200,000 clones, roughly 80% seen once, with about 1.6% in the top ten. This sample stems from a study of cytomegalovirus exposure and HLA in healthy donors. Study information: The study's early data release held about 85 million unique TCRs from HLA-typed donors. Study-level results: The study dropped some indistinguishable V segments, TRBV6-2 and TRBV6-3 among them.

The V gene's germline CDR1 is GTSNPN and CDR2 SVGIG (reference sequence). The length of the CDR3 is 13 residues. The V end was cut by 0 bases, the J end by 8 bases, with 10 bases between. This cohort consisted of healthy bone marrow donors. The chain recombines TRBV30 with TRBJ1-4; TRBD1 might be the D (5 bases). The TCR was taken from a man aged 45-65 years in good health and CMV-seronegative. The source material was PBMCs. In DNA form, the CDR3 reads TGTGCCTGGAGTGTAGGGGCGACAGAAAAACTGTTTTTT. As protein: CAWSVGATEKLFF.